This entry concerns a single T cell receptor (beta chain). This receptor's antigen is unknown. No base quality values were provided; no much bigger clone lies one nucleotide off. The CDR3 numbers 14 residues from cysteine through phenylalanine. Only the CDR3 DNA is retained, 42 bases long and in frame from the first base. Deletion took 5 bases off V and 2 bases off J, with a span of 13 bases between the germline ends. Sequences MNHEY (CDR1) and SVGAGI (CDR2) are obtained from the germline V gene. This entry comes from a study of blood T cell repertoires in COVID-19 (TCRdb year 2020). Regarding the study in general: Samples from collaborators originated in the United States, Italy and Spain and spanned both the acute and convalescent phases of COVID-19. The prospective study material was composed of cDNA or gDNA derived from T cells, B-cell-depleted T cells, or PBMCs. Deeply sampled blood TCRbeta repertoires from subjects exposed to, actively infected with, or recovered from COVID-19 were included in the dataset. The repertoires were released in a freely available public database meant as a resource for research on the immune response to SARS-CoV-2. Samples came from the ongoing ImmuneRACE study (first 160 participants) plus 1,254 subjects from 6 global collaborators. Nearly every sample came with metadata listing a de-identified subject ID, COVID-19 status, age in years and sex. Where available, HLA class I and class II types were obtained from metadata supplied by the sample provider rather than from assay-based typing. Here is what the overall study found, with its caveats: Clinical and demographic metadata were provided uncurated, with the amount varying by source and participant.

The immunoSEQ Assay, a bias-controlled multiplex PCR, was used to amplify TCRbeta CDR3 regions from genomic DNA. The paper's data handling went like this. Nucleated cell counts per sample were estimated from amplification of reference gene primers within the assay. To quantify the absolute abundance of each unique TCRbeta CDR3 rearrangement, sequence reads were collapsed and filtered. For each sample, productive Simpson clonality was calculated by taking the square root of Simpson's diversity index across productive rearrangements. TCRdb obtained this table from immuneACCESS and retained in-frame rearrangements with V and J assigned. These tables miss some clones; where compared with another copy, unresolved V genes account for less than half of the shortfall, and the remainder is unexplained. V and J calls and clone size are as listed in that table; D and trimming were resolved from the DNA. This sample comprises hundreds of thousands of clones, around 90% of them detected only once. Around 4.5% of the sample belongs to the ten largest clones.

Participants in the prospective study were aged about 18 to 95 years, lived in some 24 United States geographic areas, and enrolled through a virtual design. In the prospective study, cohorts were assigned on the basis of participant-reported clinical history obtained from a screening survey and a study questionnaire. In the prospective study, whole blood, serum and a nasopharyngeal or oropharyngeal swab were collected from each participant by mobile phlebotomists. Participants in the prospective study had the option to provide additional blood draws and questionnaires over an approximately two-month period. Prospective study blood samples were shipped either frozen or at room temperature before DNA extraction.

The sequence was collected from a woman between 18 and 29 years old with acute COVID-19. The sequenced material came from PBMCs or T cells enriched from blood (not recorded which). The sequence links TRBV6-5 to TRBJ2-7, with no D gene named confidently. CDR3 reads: CASSPGALTYEQYF. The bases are TGTGCCAGCAGTCCTGGAGCTCTCACCTACGAGCAGTACTTC.